This TCR beta chain was recorded in a study of a mutant IDH1 vaccine in newly diagnosed glioma. About the study: Patients' prior therapy spanned radiotherapy, temozolomide, or both; most underwent both. Study observations and caveats: Vaccination induced immune responses in 85% to 95% of patients.

Measured with immunoSEQ multiplex PCR; TCRdb has only the in-frame clones, and not every one. The sample records 85,000 to 100,000 clones, roughly 77% being singletons. The CDR3 has 13 amino acids. Trimming took 4 bases from V and 2 from J, leaving 8 bases between them. Germline V gives CDR1 ENHRY, CDR2 SYGVKD. Time point described: baseline, week 1 (first vaccination visit). Treatment specified: pre-vaccination baseline after standard-of-care therapy. Remarks on this clone: The antigen is not known.

This TCR was recovered from a man aged 35-49 years with glioma. The rearrangement links TRBV10-3 to TRBJ2-5; D might be TRBD2 (6 bases). The specimen comprised PBMCs, sampled from a glioma patient treated with radiotherapy, temozolomide or both. The CDR3 spells CAISAGRQETQYF. CDR3 nucleotide sequence: TGTGCCATCAGTGCTGGGAGGCAAGAGACCCAGTACTTC.